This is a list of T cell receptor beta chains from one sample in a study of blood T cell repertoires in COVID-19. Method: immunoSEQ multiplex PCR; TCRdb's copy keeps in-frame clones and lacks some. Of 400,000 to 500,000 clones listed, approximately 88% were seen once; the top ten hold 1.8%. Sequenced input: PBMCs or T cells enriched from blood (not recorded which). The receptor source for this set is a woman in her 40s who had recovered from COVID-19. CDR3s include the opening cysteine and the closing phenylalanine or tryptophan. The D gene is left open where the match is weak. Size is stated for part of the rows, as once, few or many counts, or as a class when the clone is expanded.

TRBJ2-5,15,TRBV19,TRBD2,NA,CASSIVAGGGGTQYF,TGTGCCAGTAGTATCGTAGCGGGAGGGGGTGGAACCCAGTACTTC
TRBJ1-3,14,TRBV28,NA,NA,CASSLFRTGDTIYF,TGTGCCAGCAGTCTATTCCGGACGGGAGACACCATATATTTT
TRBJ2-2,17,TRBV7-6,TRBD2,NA,CASSLVGAGDISGELFF,TGTGCCAGCAGCTTAGTCGGAGCGGGAGATATATCCGGGGAGCTGTTTTTT
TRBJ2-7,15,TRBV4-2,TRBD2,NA,CASSSGLAGSYEQYF,TGTGCCAGCAGCTCCGGACTAGCGGGATCCTACGAGCAGTACTTC
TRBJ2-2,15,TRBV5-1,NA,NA,CASSLDSSNTGELFF,TGCGCCAGCAGCCTGGACAGTAGTAACACCGGGGAGCTGTTTTTT
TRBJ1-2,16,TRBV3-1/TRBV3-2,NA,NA,CASSDGYQGRDYGYTF,TGTGCCAGCAGCGACGGCTATCAGGGTCGGGACTATGGCTACACCTTC
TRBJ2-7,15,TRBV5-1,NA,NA,CASSVTGLRSYEQYF,TGCGCCAGCAGCGTAACAGGGTTACGGTCCTACGAGCAGTACTTC
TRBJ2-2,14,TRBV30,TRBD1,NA,CAWRGTENTGELFF,TGTGCCTGGAGAGGGACAGAGAACACCGGGGAGCTGTTTTTT
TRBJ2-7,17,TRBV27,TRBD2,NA,CASSLGEGLAGSYEQYF,TGTGCCAGCAGTTTAGGAGAGGGACTAGCGGGAAGCTACGAGCAGTACTTC
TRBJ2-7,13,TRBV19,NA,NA,CASSSEFSYEQYF,TGTGCCAGTAGTTCTGAGTTTTCCTACGAGCAGTACTTC
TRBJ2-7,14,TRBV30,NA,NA,CAWSAGTWDYEQYF,TGTGCCTGGAGTGCAGGGACATGGGATTACGAGCAGTACTTC
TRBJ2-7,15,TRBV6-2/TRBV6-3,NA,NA,CASSLDGTPHREQYF,TGTGCCAGCAGCTTAGACGGGACTCCCCATCGCGAGCAGTACTTC
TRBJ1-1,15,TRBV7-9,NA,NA,CASSPPDMAPRTAFF,TGTGCCAGCAGCCCTCCCGACATGGCGCCGCGAACAGCTTTCTTT
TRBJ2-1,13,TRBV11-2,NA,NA,CASSLTANNEQFF,TGTGCCAGCAGCTTAACTGCTAACAATGAGCAGTTCTTC
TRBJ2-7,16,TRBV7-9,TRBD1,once,CASSSTGGAHRHEQYF,TGTGCCAGCAGCTCCACAGGGGGAGCTCATAGACACGAGCAGTACTTC